This T cell receptor (beta chain) was recorded in a study of vaccination effects on CD4 cells after COVID-19. Study as a whole: It was a median of 72 days after the second dose that post-vaccine samples were obtained. Study-level findings and limits: From healthy vaccinees, only 1 of 255 vaccine-induced clones also reacted to common cold coronaviruses.

The V gene's germline CDR1 is SGHDN and CDR2 FVKESK. This CDR3 is 13 amino acids long. Trimming left V 4 bases short and J 5 bases short, with 11 bases between. As regards this clone: The antigen is undetermined.

ViraFEST assay sequencing came after antigen-specific CD4+ T cells were expanded with viral peptide pools. Having been cultured for less than 13 days, the cells underwent CD4+ T cell isolation. Participants each got two BNT162b2 or mRNA-1273 vaccine doses. Every well got 2 million to 2.5 million PBMC, which were grown with about 10 IU/ml IL-2 and about 9.5 ug/ml peptides. Clones were sequenced by immunoSEQ multiplex PCR, and TCRdb holds only the in-frame ones, with some missing. The sample carries roughly 63,000 clones, just under 80% recorded once. Sequencing was performed on CD4+ T cells from PBMCs cultured with HCoV-OC43 spike peptides, taken after COVID-19 vaccination. Described subset: HCoV-OC43 spike overlapping peptide pool stimulation. This chain connects TRBV14 to TRBJ2-5; D is undetermined. The sequence was obtained from a human donor who received a COVID-19 vaccine. Here the CDR3 reads CASSPTMLETQYF. In DNA form, the CDR3 reads TGTGCCAGCAGCCCCACCATGCTGGAGACCCAGTACTTC.